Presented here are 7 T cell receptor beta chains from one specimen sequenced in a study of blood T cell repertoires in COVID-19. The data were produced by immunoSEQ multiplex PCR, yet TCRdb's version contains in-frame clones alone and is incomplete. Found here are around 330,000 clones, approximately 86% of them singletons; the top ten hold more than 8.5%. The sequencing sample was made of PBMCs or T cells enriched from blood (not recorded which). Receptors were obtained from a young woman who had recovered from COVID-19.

The CDR3 DNA reads as TGTGCCAGCAGCTTGACTCCGTCCTACGAGCAGTACTTC. It codes for CASSLTPSYEQYF. This chain joins TRBV7-9 and TRBJ2-7; D uncertain. The V gene's germline CDR1 is SEHNR and CDR2 FQNEAQ (reference sequence). V was cut by 3 bases and J by 1 base, with 7 bases left in between. This CDR3 is built from 13 residues.

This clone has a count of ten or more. The CDR3: CASSWGTSGVEQYF. The CDR3 region has the DNA TGTGCCAGCAGCTGGGGGACTAGCGGGGTCGAGCAGTACTTC. The V call is TRBV6-2 or TRBV6-3, the J call TRBJ2-7; 13 positions match TRBD2. V lost 6 bases and J lost 6; bases outside the gene matches: 5. Looked up from germline, CDR1 is MNHEY and CDR2 is SVGEGT. There are 14 residues in the CDR3.

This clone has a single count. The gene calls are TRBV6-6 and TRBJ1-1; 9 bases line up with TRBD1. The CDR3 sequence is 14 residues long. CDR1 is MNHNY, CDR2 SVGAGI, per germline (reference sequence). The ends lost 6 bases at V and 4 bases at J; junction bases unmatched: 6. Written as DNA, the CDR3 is TGTGCCAGCAGGGCGACAGGGGGAGTCACTGAAGCTTTCTTT. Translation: CASRATGGVTEAFF.

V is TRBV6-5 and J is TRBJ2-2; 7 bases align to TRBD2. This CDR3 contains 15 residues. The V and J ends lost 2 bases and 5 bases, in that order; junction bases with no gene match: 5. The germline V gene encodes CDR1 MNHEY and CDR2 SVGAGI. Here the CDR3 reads CASSYAGEGTGELFF. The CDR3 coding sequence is TGTGCCAGCAGTTACGCGGGGGAGGGGACCGGGGAGCTGTTTTTT.

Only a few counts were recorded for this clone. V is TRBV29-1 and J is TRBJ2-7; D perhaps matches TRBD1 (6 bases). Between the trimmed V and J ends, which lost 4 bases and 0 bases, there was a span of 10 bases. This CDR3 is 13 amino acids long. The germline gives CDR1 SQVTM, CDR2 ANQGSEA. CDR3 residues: CSVVGAPSYEQYF. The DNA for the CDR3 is TGCAGCGTTGTGGGGGCTCCCTCCTACGAGCAGTACTTC.

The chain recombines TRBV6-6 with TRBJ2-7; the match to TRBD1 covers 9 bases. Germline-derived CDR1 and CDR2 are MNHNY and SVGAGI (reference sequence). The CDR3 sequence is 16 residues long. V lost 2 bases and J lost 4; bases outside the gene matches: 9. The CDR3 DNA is TGTGCCAGCAGTTACACCGGACAGGGGTTGGATTACGAGCAGTACTTC. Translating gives CASSYTGQGLDYEQYF.

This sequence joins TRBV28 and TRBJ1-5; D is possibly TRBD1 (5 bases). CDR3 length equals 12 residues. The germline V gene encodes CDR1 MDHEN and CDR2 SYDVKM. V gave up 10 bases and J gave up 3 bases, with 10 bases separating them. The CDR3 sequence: CATQAINQPQHF. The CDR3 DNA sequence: TGTGCCACACAGGCGATCAATCAGCCCCAGCATTTT.